The subject of this entry is one TCR beta chain. Antigen: not known. The junction departs from the called germline gene at one end, perhaps through a read error. The sample is drawn from a study of T cells after yellow fever vaccination. Study-level information: The fractions with low cell numbers were processed using SMART-Seq v4 Ultra Low Input.

Each CDR3 protein gets one entry after TCRdb re-called the 5' RACE reads with MiXCR. The sample includes 450,000 to 650,000 distinct CDR3 sequences, approximately 13% of them seen just once. General study results and limits: Clonotype sharing between CD4 and CD8 compartments was small. Subsequent to the booster, the majority of primary-vaccination clones reappeared (96% CD4, 85% to 90% CD8).

Germline loops: CDR1 MNHEY, CDR2 SVGAGI. The CDR3 runs 15 residues. The sample here was PBMCs, taken on the day of the yellow fever booster vaccination. The source is a man younger than 40 who received the YFV17D yellow fever vaccine. The chain recombines TRBV6-5 with TRBJ2-3; 8 bases are a match to TRBD1. The CDR3 nucleotides are TGTGCCAGCAGTTACTCGAACAGGGGGTACACCTCTCCCACTTTT. This gives the protein CASSYSNRGYTSPTF.